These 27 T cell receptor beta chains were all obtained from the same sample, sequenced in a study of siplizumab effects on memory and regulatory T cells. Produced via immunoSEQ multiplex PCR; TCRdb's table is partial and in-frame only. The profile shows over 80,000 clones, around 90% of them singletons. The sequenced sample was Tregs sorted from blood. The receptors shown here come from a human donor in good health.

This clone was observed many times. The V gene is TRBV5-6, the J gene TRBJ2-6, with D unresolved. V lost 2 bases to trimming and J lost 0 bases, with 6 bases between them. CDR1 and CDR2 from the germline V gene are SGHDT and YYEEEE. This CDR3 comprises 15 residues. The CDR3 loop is CASSFPSSGANVLTF. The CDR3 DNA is TGTGCCAGCAGCTTCCCGAGCTCTGGGGCCAACGTCCTGACTTTC.

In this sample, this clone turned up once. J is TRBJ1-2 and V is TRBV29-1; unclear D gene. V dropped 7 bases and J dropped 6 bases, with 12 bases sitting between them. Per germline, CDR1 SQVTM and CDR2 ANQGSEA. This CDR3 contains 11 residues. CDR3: CSGLETDGYTF. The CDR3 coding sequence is TGCAGCGGCCTAGAGACGGATGGCTACACCTTC.

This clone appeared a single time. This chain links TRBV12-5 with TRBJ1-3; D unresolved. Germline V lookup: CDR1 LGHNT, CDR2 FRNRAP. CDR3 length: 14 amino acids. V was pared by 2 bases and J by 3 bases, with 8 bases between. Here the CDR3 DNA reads TGTGCTAGTGGTTTGTGCCAACTTGGAAACACCATATATTTT. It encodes CASGLCQLGNTIYF.

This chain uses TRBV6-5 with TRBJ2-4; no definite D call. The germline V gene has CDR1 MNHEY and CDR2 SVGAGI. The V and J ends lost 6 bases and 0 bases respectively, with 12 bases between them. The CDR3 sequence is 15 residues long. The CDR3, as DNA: TGTGCCAGCAGGGATCCACAGCTAGCCAAAAACATTCAGTACTTC. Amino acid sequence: CASRDPQLAKNIQYF.

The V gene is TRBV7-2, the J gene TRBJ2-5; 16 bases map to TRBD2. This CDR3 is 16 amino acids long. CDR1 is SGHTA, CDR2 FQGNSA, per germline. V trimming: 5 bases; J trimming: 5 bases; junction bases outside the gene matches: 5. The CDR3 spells CASSPPGLAGGETQYF. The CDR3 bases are TGTGCCAGCAGCCCCCCGGGACTAGCGGGGGGGGAGACCCAGTACTTC.

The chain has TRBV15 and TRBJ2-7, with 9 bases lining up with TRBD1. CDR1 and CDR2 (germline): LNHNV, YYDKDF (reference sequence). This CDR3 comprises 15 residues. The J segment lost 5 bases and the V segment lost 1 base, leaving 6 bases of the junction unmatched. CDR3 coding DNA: TGTGCCACCAGCAGAGGGACAGGGGCCCTAGACGAGCAGTACTTC. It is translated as CATSRGTGALDEQYF. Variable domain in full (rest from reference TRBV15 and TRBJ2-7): DAMVIQNPRYQVTQFGKPVTLSCSQTLNHNVMYWYQQKSSQAPKLLFHYYDKDFNNEADTPDNFQSRRPNTSFCFLDIRSPGLGDTAMYLCATSRGTGALDEQYFGPGTRLTVT.

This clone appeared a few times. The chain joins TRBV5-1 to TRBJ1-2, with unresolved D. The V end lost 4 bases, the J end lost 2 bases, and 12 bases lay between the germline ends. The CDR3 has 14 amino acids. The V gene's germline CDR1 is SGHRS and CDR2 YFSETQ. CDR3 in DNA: TGCGCCAGCAGCGTAGAGTTAGCAAACTATGGCTACACCTTC. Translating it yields CASSVELANYGYTF.

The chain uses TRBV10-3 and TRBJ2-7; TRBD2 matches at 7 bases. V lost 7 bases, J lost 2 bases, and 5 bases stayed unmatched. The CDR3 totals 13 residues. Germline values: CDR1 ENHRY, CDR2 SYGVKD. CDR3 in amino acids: CAIKASGTYEQYF. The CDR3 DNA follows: TGTGCCATCAAGGCTAGCGGAACCTACGAGCAGTACTTC.

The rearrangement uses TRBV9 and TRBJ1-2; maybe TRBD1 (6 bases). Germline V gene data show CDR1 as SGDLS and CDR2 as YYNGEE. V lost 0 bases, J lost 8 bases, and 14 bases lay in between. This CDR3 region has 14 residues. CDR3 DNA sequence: TGTGCCAGCAGCGTAGATGGGGGGCTACGGGGCTACACCTTC. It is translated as CASSVDGGLRGYTF.

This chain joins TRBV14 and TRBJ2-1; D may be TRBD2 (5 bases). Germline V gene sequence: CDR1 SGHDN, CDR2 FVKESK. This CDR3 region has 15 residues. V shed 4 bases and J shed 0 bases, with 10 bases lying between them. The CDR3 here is CASSRGLSSYNEQFF. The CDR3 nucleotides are TGTGCCAGCAGCCGAGGACTGAGCTCCTACAATGAGCAGTTCTTC.

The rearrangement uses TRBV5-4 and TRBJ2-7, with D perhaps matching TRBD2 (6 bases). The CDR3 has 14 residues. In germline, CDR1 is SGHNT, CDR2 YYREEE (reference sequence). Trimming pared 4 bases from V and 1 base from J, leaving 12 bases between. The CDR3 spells CASSELGGSYEQYF. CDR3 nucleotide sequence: TGTGCCAGCAGCGAACTCGGGGGTTCCTACGAGCAGTACTTC.

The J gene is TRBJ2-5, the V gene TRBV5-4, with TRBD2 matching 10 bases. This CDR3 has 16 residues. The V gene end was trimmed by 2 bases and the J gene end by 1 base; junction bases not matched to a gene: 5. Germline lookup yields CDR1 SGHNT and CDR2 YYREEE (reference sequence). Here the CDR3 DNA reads TGTGCCAGCAGCTTAGGGGTAGCGGGGGGCCAAGAGACCCAGTACTTC. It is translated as CASSLGVAGGQETQYF. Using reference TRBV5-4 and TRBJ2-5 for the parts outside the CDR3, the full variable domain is ETGVTQSPTHLIKTRGQQVTLRCSSQSGHNTVSWYQQALGQGPQFIFQYYREEENGRGNFPPRFSGLQFPNYSSELNVNALELDDSALYLCASSLGVAGGQETQYFGPGTRLLVL.

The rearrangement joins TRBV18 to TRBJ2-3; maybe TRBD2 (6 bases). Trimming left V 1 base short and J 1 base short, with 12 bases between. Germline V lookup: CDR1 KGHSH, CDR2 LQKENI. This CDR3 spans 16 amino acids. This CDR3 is CASSPRTTGGTDTQYF. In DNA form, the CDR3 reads TGTGCCAGCTCACCACGGACGACGGGGGGCACAGATACGCAGTATTTT.

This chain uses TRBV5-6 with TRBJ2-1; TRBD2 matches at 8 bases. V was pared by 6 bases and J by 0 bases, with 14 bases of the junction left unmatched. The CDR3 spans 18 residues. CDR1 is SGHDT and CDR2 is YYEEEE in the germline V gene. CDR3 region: CASKRGLGSSSSYNEQFF. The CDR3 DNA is TGTGCCAGCAAAAGGGGACTAGGCTCCTCAAGCTCCTACAATGAGCAGTTCTTC.

CDR3 region: CASRTYGGTHYGYTF. Written as DNA, the CDR3 is TGTGCCAGCAGAACGTACGGGGGGACACATTATGGCTACACCTTC. This chain connects TRBV2 to TRBJ1-2, with D possibly matching TRBD1 (6 bases). V was clipped by 6 bases and J by 5 bases, with 19 bases between them. The length of the CDR3 is 15 residues. From germline, CDR1 is SNHLY and CDR2 FYNNEI.

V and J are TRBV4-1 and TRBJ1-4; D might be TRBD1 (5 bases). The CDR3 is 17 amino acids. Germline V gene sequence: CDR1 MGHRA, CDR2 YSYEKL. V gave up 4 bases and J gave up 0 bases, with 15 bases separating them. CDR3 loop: CASSPSKGDATNEKLFF. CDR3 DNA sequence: TGCGCCAGCAGCCCTTCGAAAGGGGACGCAACTAATGAAAAACTGTTTTTT.

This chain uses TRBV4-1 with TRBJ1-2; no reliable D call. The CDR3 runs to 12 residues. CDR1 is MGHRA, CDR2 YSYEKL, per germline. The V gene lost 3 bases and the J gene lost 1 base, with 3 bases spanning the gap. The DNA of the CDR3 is TGCGCCAGCAGCCACATTAACTATGGCTACACCTTC. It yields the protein CASSHINYGYTF.

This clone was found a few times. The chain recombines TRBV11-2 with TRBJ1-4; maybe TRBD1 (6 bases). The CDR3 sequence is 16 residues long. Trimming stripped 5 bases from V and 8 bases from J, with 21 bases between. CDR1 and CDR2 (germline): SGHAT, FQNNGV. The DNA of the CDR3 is TGTGCCAGCAGCCGCGGGTCGGGGGGGCGTTGGGAAAAACTGTTTTTT. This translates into CASSRGSGGRWEKLFF.

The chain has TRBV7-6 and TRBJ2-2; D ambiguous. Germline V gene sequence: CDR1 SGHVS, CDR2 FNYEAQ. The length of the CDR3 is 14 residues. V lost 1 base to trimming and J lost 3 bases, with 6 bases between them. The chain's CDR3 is CASSLGLDTGELFF. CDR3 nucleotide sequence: TGTGCCAGCAGCTTAGGTCTGGACACCGGGGAGCTGTTTTTT.

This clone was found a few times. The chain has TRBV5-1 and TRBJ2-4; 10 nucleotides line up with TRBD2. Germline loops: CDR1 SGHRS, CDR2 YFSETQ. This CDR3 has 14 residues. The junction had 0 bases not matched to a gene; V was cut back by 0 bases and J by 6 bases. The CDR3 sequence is CASSLGTSGNIQYF. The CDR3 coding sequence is TGCGCCAGCAGCTTGGGGACTAGCGGAAACATTCAGTACTTC.

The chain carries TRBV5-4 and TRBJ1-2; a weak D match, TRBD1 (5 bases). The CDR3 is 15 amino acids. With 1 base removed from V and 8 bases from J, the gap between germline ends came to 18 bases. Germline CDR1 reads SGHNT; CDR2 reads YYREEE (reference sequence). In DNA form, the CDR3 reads TGTGCCAGCAGCTTGTTAGGGTTTTCAACAGGAGGCTACACCTTC. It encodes CASSLLGFSTGGYTF.

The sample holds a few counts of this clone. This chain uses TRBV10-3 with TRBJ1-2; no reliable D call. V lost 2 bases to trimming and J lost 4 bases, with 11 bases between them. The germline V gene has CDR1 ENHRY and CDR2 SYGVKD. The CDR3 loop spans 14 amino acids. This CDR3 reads CAISEPARGYGYTF. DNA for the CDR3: TGTGCCATCAGTGAGCCAGCCCGAGGCTATGGCTACACCTTC.

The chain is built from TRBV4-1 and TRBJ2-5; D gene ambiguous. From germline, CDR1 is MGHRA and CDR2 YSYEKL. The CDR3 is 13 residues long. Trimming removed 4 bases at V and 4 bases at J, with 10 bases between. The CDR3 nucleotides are TGCGCCAGCAGCCGAACAGATCGAGAGACCCAGTACTTC. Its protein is CASSRTDRETQYF.

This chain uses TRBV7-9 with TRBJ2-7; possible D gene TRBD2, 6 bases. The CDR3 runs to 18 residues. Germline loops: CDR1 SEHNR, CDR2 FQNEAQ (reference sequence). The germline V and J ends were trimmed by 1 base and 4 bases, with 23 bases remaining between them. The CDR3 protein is CASSLGRGPSPLDYEQYF. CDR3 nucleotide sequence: TGTGCCAGCAGCTTAGGGCGGGGCCCCTCCCCCCTCGATTACGAGCAGTACTTC.

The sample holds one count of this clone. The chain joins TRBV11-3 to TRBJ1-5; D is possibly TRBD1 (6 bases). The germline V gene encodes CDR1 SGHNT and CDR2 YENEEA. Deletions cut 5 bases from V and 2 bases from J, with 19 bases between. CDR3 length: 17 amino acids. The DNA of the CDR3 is TGTGCCAGCAGCCCCCCAAGGGGGTTGGTAGGCAATCAGCCCCAGCATTTT. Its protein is CASSPPRGLVGNQPQHF.

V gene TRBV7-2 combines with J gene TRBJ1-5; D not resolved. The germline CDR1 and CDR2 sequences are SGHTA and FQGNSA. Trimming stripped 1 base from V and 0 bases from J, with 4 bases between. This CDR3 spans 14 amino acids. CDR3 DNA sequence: TGTGCCAGCAGCTTAGACAGTAGCAATCAGCCCCAGCATTTT. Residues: CASSLDSSNQPQHF.

The CDR3 DNA follows: TGTGCCACTACACCCATGAACACTGAAGCTTTCTTT. Its translation is CATTPMNTEAFF. V usage is TRBV6-5 and J usage is TRBJ1-1; D remains ambiguous. V was pared by 10 bases and J by 0 bases, with 9 bases between. The CDR3 runs 12 residues. Per germline, CDR1 MNHEY and CDR2 SVGAGI.